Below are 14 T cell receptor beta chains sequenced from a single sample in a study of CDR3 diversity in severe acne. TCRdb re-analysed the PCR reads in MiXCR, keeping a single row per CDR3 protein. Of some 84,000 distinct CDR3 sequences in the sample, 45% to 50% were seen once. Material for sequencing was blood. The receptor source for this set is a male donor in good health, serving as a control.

The CDR3 reads CASSVFEGDSYEQYF. The CDR3 DNA sequence: TGTGCCAGCAGCGTCTTCGAGGGAGATTCCTACGAGCAGTACTTC. The chain has TRBV7-6 and TRBJ2-7; possibly TRBD2 for D (5 bases). This CDR3 is built from 15 residues. V lost 5 bases and J 1 base, leaving 15 bases between the germline ends. Germline CDR1 and CDR2: SGHVS and FNYEAQ. Complete variable domain (other parts from reference TRBV7-6 and TRBJ2-7): GAGVSQSPRYKVTKRGQDVALRCDPISGHVSLYWYRQALGQGPEFLTYFNYEAQQDKSGLPNDRFSAERPEGSISTLTIQRTEQRDSAMYRCASSVFEGDSYEQYFGPGTRLTVT.

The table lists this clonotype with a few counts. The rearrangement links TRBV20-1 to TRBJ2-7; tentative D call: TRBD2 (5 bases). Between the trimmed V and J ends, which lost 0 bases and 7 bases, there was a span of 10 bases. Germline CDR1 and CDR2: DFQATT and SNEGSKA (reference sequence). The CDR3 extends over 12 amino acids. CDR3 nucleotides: TGCAGTGCTAGAGACCACGGGGAAGAGCAGTACTTC. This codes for CSARDHGEEQYF.

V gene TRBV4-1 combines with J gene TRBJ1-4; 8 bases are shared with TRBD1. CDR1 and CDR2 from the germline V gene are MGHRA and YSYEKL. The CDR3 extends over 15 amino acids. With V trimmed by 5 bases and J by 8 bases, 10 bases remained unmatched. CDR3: CASSDGTGVGEKLFF. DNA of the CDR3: TGCGCCAGCAGCGACGGGACAGGCGTGGGAGAAAAACTGTTTTTT.

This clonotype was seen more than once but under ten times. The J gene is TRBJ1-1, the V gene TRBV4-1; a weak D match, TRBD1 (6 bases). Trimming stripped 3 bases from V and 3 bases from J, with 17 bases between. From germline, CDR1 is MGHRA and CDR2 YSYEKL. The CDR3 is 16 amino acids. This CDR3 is CASSHPQQGVHTEAFF. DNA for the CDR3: TGCGCCAGCAGCCACCCTCAACAGGGCGTGCACACTGAAGCTTTCTTT.

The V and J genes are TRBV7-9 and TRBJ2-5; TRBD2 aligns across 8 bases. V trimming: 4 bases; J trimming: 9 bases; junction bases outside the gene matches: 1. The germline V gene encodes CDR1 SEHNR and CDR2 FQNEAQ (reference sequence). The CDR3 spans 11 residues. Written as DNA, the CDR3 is TGTGCCAGCAGCTCGGGGGGGGCCCAGTACTTC. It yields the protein CASSSGGAQYF.

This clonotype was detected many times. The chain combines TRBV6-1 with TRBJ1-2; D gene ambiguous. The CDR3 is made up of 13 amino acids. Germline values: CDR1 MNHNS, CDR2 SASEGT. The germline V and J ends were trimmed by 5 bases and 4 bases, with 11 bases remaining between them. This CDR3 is CASSLWATYGYTF. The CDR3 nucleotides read TGTGCCAGCAGTCTATGGGCAACCTATGGCTACACCTTC.

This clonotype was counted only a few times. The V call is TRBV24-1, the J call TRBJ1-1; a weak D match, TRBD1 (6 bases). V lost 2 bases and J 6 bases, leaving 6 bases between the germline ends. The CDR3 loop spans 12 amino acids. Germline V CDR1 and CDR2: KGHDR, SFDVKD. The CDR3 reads CATSDYRAEAFF. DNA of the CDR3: TGTGCCACCAGTGATTACAGGGCTGAAGCTTTCTTT.

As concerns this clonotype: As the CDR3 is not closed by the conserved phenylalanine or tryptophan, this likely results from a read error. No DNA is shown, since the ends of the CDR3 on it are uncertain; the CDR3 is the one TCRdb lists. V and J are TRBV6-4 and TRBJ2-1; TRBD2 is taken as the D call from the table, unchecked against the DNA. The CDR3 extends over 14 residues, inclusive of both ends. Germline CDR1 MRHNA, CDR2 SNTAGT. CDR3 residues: CASRETSGMNEQSY.

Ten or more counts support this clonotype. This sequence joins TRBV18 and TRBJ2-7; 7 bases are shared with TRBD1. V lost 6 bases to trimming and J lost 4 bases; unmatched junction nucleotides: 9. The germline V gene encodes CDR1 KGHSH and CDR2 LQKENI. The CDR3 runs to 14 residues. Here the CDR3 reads CASSRPGTEYEQYF. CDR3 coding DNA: TGTGCCAGCTCTCGTCCCGGGACAGAATACGAGCAGTACTTC.

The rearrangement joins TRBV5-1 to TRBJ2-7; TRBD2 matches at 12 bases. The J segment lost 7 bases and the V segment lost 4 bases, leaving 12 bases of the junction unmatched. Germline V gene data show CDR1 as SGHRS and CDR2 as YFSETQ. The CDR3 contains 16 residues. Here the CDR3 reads CASSDNLAGGPYEQYF. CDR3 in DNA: TGCGCCAGCAGCGATAATCTAGCGGGAGGGCCGTATGAGCAGTACTTC.

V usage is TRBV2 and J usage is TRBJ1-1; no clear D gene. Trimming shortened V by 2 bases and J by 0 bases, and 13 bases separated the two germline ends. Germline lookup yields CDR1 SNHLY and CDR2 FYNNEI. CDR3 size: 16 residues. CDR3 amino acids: CASSEFQRNMNTEAFF. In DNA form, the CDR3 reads TGTGCCAGCAGTGAATTCCAGAGAAACATGAACACTGAAGCTTTCTTT.

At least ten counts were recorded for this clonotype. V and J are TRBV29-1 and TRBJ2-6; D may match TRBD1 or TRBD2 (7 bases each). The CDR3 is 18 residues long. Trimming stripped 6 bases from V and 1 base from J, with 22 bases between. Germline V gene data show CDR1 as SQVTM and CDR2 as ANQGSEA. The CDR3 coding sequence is TGCAGCGTCAGGGGGGGGGTTACCACCAAATCTGGGGCCAACGTCCTGACTTTC. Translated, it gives CSVRGGVTTKSGANVLTF.

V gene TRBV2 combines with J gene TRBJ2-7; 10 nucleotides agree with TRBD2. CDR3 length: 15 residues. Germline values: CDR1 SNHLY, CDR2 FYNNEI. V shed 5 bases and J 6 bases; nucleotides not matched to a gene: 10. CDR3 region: CASSWLAGERGEQYF. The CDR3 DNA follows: TGTGCCAGCAGTTGGCTAGCGGGAGAGAGAGGCGAGCAGTACTTC.

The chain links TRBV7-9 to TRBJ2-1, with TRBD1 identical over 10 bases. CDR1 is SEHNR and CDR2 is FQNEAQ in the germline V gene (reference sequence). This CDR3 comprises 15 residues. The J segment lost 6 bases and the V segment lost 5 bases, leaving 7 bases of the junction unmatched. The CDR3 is CASSPGTGATNEQFF. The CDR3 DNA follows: TGTGCCAGCAGCCCCGGGACAGGGGCGACCAATGAGCAGTTCTTC.